The 15 T cell receptor beta chains listed next were all sequenced from one sample in a study of T-cell reconstitution after alpha-beta-depleted transplantation in children. As it was prepared, the TCRbeta library received unique molecular identifiers. TCRdb re-called the PCR reads with MiXCR, one entry per CDR3 protein. The data hold roughly 500,000 distinct CDR3 sequences, with 30% to 35% observed a single time. Sequencing was performed on PBMCs from the stem cell graft donor, taken from the stem cell graft. The receptors stem from a human donor who donated a stem cell graft to a child with aplastic anemia.

The rearrangement joins TRBV20-1 to TRBJ2-7; D gene unclear. The germline V and J ends were trimmed by 0 bases and 6 bases, with 12 bases remaining between them. CDR1 DFQATT and CDR2 SNEGSKA come from the germline V gene (reference sequence). The CDR3 loop spans 13 amino acids. The CDR3 loop reads CSAREFAGGEQYF. The CDR3 nucleotides are TGCAGTGCTAGAGAATTTGCCGGCGGCGAGCAGTACTTC.

The V call is TRBV18, the J call TRBJ1-4; D uncertain. The V gene lost 3 bases and the J gene lost 8 bases, with 16 bases spanning the gap. From germline, CDR1 is KGHSH and CDR2 LQKENI. CDR3 size: 15 residues. The CDR3 here is CASSPLKAGEEKLFF. The CDR3 nucleotides read TGTGCCAGCTCACCTCTCAAGGCGGGAGAGGAAAAACTGTTTTTT.

V gene TRBV28 combines with J gene TRBJ2-3, with D maybe TRBD2 (7 bases). The germline V gene encodes CDR1 MDHEN and CDR2 SYDVKM. Trimming took off 3 bases at V and 0 bases at J, with 16 bases between the two ends. The CDR3 totals 17 residues. In nucleotides, the CDR3 is TGTGCCAGCAGTTTCCCCGGGGGCGGGGGCAGCACAGATACGCAGTATTTT. Its protein is CASSFPGGGGSTDTQYF.

This clonotype was seen just once. The chain employs TRBV14 and TRBJ2-7; 10 bases align to TRBD2. There are 18 residues in the CDR3. Losses at the gene ends were 4 bases for V and 6 bases for J; bases not matched to a gene: 18. CDR1 is SGHDN, CDR2 FVKESK, per germline. This CDR3 is CASSLRPPFSGRRSEQYF. The CDR3 DNA sequence: TGTGCCAGCAGCCTTCGCCCCCCTTTTAGCGGGAGGAGGAGCGAGCAGTACTTC.

Only a few counts were recorded for this clonotype. V is TRBV20-1 and J is TRBJ2-1; 7 bases map to TRBD2. Per germline, CDR1 DFQATT and CDR2 SNEGSKA (reference sequence). The CDR3 is made up of 13 amino acids. V shed 4 bases, J shed 8 bases, and the junction held 8 bases outside the gene matches. Here the CDR3 reads CSATRTSIDEQFF. In DNA form, the CDR3 reads TGCAGTGCTACGAGGACTAGTATTGATGAGCAGTTCTTC.

This CDR3 is CASSFERGKSQETQYF. For the CDR3, the DNA is TGTGCCAGCAGTTTTGAGCGGGGAAAGTCTCAAGAGACCCAGTACTTC. The rearrangement joins TRBV6-5 to TRBJ2-5; 7 bases line up with TRBD2. The CDR3 extends over 16 amino acids. Per germline, CDR1 MNHEY and CDR2 SVGAGI. V was pared by 4 bases and J by 2 bases, with 10 bases of the junction left unmatched.

In DNA, the CDR3 is TGCGCCAGCAGCTTAGCGGGGCCTTCAGTGGATGAGCAGTTCTTC. It codes for CASSLAGPSVDEQFF. The V gene is TRBV5-1, the J gene TRBJ2-1; 7 nucleotides align to TRBD2. The CDR3 is made up of 15 amino acids. Unmatched junction bases numbered 10, after V lost 2 bases and J lost 8 bases. Looked up from germline, CDR1 is SGHRS and CDR2 is YFSETQ.

This clonotype was seen a few times. J is TRBJ2-7 and V is TRBV21-1; the table's D gene call, TRBD2, was not cross checked with the DNA. TRBV21-1 is noted as a pseudogene. The CDR3 contains 15 residues. CDR3: CASSKGSHPHYEQYV. CDR3 in DNA: TGTGCCAGCAGCAAAGGTTCCCACCCGCACTACGAGCAGTACGTC.

The chain uses TRBV30 and TRBJ2-3; perhaps D is TRBD1 or TRBD2 (5 bases each). Germline V gives CDR1 GTSNPN, CDR2 SVGIG (reference sequence). V was cut by 1 base and J by 3 bases, with 14 bases left in between. The length of the CDR3 is 15 residues. Here the CDR3 reads CAWSGVGVFTDTQYF. CDR3 sequence (DNA): TGTGCCTGGAGTGGAGTGGGGGTATTTACAGATACGCAGTATTTT.

The V gene is TRBV29-1, the J gene TRBJ2-2, with D perhaps matching TRBD1 or TRBD2 (5 bases each). Trimming took 5 bases from V and 7 from J, leaving 11 bases between them. Germline CDR1 and CDR2: SQVTM and ANQGSEA. This CDR3 region has 12 residues. The CDR3 bases are TGCAGCGTTACTGGGGACGTCGGGGAGCTGTTTTTT. Protein product: CSVTGDVGELFF.

The chain recombines TRBV7-2 with TRBJ2-1, with 7 bases fitting TRBD1. Germline V gene data show CDR1 as SGHTA and CDR2 as FQGNSA. The CDR3 runs to 16 residues. V dropped 4 bases and J dropped 0; count of bases not matched to a gene: 6. CDR3 residues: CASSSWTGYSYNEQFF. CDR3 DNA sequence: TGTGCCAGCAGCTCTTGGACAGGTTACTCCTACAATGAGCAGTTCTTC.

The V and J genes are TRBV24-1 and TRBJ2-3; unclear D gene. Trimming pared 5 bases from V and 2 bases from J, leaving 7 bases between. The germline gives CDR1 KGHDR, CDR2 SFDVKD. The CDR3 covers 13 residues. The CDR3 region has the DNA TGTGCCACCAGTGGTTCAGCCACAGATACGCAGTATTTT. It codes for CATSGSATDTQYF.

The rearrangement joins TRBV10-3 to TRBJ1-5, with D tentatively TRBD1 (6 bases). V was trimmed by 4 bases and J by 3 bases, leaving 7 bases between them. Germline lookup yields CDR1 ENHRY and CDR2 SYGVKD. This CDR3 has 13 residues. As DNA, the CDR3 is TGTGCCATCAGTGCAGGGGACAATCAGCCCCAGCATTTT. Amino acid sequence: CAISAGDNQPQHF.

This clonotype was found a few times. The chain combines TRBV20-1 with TRBJ2-4, with 12 nucleotides matching TRBD2. J lost 7 bases, V lost 1 base, and 17 bases had no gene match. This CDR3 has 19 residues. Germline loops: CDR1 DFQATT, CDR2 SNEGSKA (reference sequence). This CDR3 reads CSARAGLAGSVSRLNIQYF. The CDR3 DNA is TGCAGTGCTAGAGCGGGACTAGCGGGTTCAGTCTCAAGATTGAACATTCAGTACTTC.

The CDR3, as DNA: TGTGCCAGCAGCCCCGGGGGGAGGCTTGCCTACAATGAGCAGTTCTTC. This sequence encodes CASSPGGRLAYNEQFF. The chain combines TRBV12-3 or TRBV12-4 with TRBJ2-1, with 7 bases matching TRBD2. J gave up 2 bases and V 6 bases, and 10 bases lay outside the gene matches. The CDR3 length is 16 residues.